One sample yielded the 15 T cell receptor beta chains listed below, sequenced in a study of PD-1 blockade in classical Hodgkin lymphoma. Each of the patients experienced relapse following autologous stem cell transplantation, and their brentuximab vedotin exposure differed. Sequencing was performed with immunoSEQ multiplex PCR; in TCRdb, only in-frame clones are kept and a portion is missing. The data show 50,000 or so clones, around 73% seen once. Sequenced material: peripheral blood mononuclear cells (PBMCs), taken before the second cycle of nivolumab. The receptors derive from a human donor with classical Hodgkin lymphoma.

CDR3 loop: CASTRTGTYEQYF. CDR3 coding DNA: TGTGCCAGCACCCGGACAGGAACCTACGAGCAGTACTTC. The gene calls are TRBV27 and TRBJ2-7; 7 positions agree with TRBD1. The CDR3 is made up of 13 amino acids. The V segment lost 7 bases and the J segment 2 bases; nucleotides outside the gene matches: 5. The germline V gene has CDR1 MNHEY and CDR2 SMNVEV (reference sequence).

In DNA, the CDR3 is TGTGCCAGCAGCTTAGGCCTAGCGCGAAATGAGCAGTTCTTC. It codes for CASSLGLARNEQFF. The V call is TRBV11-2, the J call TRBJ2-1, with D perhaps matching TRBD2 (6 bases). The CDR3 totals 14 residues. The V and J ends lost 1 base and 7 bases respectively, with 11 bases between them. CDR1 and CDR2 from the germline V gene are SGHAT and FQNNGV.

The chain recombines TRBV21-1 with TRBJ2-7; the table's TRBD1 call for D was not verified on the DNA. TRBV21-1 is a documented pseudogene. This CDR3 has 16 residues. The CDR3 is CASNKPRQGERYEQYF. CDR3 DNA: TGTGCCAGTAATAAACCCCGGCAGGGGGAGAGATACGAGCAGTACTTC.

This clone has more than one count but fewer than ten. This rearrangement joins TRBV6-5 to TRBJ2-7; 7 bases are a match to TRBD1. CDR1 and CDR2 from the germline V gene are MNHEY and SVGAGI. There are 13 residues in the CDR3. V lost 6 bases to trimming and J lost 5 bases; unmatched junction nucleotides: 7. The CDR3 reads CASSPTGSNEQYF. In DNA form, the CDR3 reads TGTGCCAGCAGCCCGACAGGGTCCAACGAGCAGTACTTC.

The chain recombines TRBV30 with TRBJ1-5; perhaps TRBD1 as D (6 bases). V lost 0 bases and J lost 7, with 16 bases in between. Germline values: CDR1 GTSNPN, CDR2 SVGIG (reference sequence). CDR3 length: 15 amino acids. The CDR3 coding sequence is TGTGCCTGGAGTGTAACCACAGGGTTAACGCAGCCCCAGCATTTT. Translated: CAWSVTTGLTQPQHF.

CDR3 bases: TGCGCCAGCAGCTTGGCTGCGACAGGGAACACCGGGGAGCTGTTTTTT. Its protein is CASSLAATGNTGELFF. The gene calls are TRBV5-1 and TRBJ2-2; D possibly corresponds to TRBD1 (6 bases). Germline V CDR1 and CDR2: SGHRS, YFSETQ. The CDR3 has 16 amino acids. Trimming left V 0 bases short and J 1 base short, with 10 bases between.

The gene calls are TRBV29-1 and TRBJ2-4, with D perhaps TRBD1 (6 bases). V lost 6 bases and J 3 bases, leaving 12 bases between the germline ends. This CDR3 has 13 amino acids. CDR1 and CDR2 (germline): SQVTM, ANQGSEA. CDR3 in amino acids: CSVWGQGKNIQYF. The CDR3 nucleotides are TGCAGCGTCTGGGGGCAAGGCAAAAACATTCAGTACTTC.

The chain links TRBV6-5 to TRBJ2-7; D unclear. Per germline, CDR1 MNHEY and CDR2 SVGAGI. Trimming took off 6 bases at V and 3 bases at J, with 6 bases between the two ends. The CDR3 is 11 residues long. The CDR3 sequence: CASSSVYEQYF. The CDR3 DNA reads TGTGCCAGCAGCTCCGTCTACGAGCAGTACTTC.

Worth noting for this clone: The junction differs from germline at one of its ends, possibly a read error. This chain joins TRBV5-4 and TRBJ2-7, with D possibly matching TRBD1 (6 bases). The CDR3 extends over 14 amino acids. The germline V gene encodes CDR1 SGHNT and CDR2 YYREEE (reference sequence). The CDR3 nucleotides read TGCGCCAGCAGCCAAGTAGGGGGATCCTACGAGCAGTACTTC. Protein sequence: CASSQVGGSYEQYF.

This chain connects TRBV30 to TRBJ2-1; D could derive from TRBD1 or TRBD2 (5 bases each). Germline values: CDR1 GTSNPN, CDR2 SVGIG (reference sequence). CDR3 size: 14 residues. V gave up 2 bases and J gave up 0 bases, with 8 bases separating them. As DNA, the CDR3 is TGTGCCTGGAGTATGGGGACCTCCTACAATGAGCAGTTCTTC. Amino acids: CAWSMGTSYNEQFF.

This clone was observed a single time. V is TRBV19 and J is TRBJ2-1, with 12 bases aligning to TRBD2. There are 15 residues in the CDR3. Looked up from germline, CDR1 is LNHDA and CDR2 is SQIVND (reference sequence). V was clipped by 5 bases and J by 8 bases; unmatched bases: 7. The CDR3 loop is CASSAGLAGLYEQFF. The CDR3 DNA is TGTGCCAGTAGTGCAGGACTAGCGGGATTGTATGAGCAGTTCTTC. Variable domain in full (rest from reference TRBV19 and TRBJ2-1): DGGITQSPKYLFRKEGQNVTLSCEQNLNHDAMYWYRQDPGQGLRLIYYSQIVNDFQKGDIAEGYSVSREKKESFPLTVTSAQKNPTAFYLCASSAGLAGLYEQFFGPGTRLTVL.

V and J are TRBV18 and TRBJ2-7; 9 bases line up with TRBD1. The V segment lost 6 bases and the J segment 6 bases; nucleotides outside the gene matches: 9. Germline V lookup: CDR1 KGHSH, CDR2 LQKENI. The CDR3 is 14 residues long. CDR3 sequence reads: CASSPRDRVTEQYF. The CDR3 nucleotides are TGTGCCAGCTCCCCCCGGGACAGGGTAACCGAGCAGTACTTC.

This chain connects TRBV14 to TRBJ1-2; 8 nucleotides match TRBD1. The CDR3 sequence is 13 residues long. Trimming took 0 bases from V and 8 from J; bases not matched to a gene: 2. Germline V gives CDR1 SGHDN, CDR2 FVKESK. The CDR3: CASSQEQGVGYTF. The CDR3 nucleotides are TGTGCCAGCAGCCAAGAACAGGGGGTGGGCTACACCTTC.

Of note for this clone: Different DNA sequences within this sample yield the same CDR3. The DNA of the CDR3 is TGTGCCAGCAGTCTTACAGGGAACACTGAAGCTTTCTTT. It yields the protein CASSLTGNTEAFF. The chain couples TRBV6-5 to TRBJ1-1; D possibly corresponds to TRBD1 (5 bases). V lost 5 bases and J 1 base, leaving 8 bases between the germline ends. Germline-derived CDR1 and CDR2 are MNHEY and SVGAGI. The CDR3 covers 13 residues.

The chain carries TRBV30 and TRBJ2-3; D is perhaps TRBD2 (6 bases). The germline V and J ends were trimmed by 0 bases and 4 bases, with 11 bases remaining between them. Germline CDR1 is GTSNPN and CDR2 is SVGIG (reference sequence). The CDR3 covers 14 residues. The CDR3 DNA reads as TGTGCCTGGAGTGTCGGCGGGACCGCAGATACGCAGTATTTT. This codes for CAWSVGGTADTQYF.